This TCR beta chain comes out of a study of T cell changes during pregnancy in multiple sclerosis. The CDR3 covers 16 residues. Between the trimmed V and J ends, which lost 1 base and 6 bases, there was a span of 20 bases. The germline V gene has CDR1 SGHNT and CDR2 YYREEE (reference sequence). Assay: immunoSEQ multiplex PCR; the TCRdb copy retains only in-frame clones and omits some. The sample carries roughly 93,000 clones, approximately 92% recorded once. The sample here was peripheral blood, taken after pregnancy. This TCR derives from a female donor with multiple sclerosis, enrolled in a pregnancy study. This chain joins TRBV5-4 and TRBJ2-7; weak D call: TRBD1 (6 bases). CDR3 coding DNA: TGTGCCAGCAGCTTGAACCGGGAAGCTACAGGGCGCGAGCAGTACTTC. This codes for CASSLNREATGREQYF.